This T cell receptor (beta chain) was sequenced in a study of blood T cell repertoires in COVID-19. About the study: Acute and convalescent COVID-19 samples came from the United States, Italy and Spain. In each case, the material was cDNA or gDNA derived from T cells, B-cell-depleted T cells, or PBMCs.

V was trimmed by 5 bases and J by 1 base, leaving 9 bases between them. The CDR3 has 14 amino acids. Germline CDR1 reads LNHDA; CDR2 reads SQIVND (reference sequence). Under the authors' procedure: Amplified reference gene primers provided the basis for estimating nucleated cell counts. The table came from immunoSEQ multiplex PCR; TCRdb's copy has only in-frame clones and leaves some out. The D gene and trimming were derived from the DNA, and the V and J assignments and clone size from that table. The sample has approximately 90,000 clones; approximately 85% are singletons. Sequenced material: peripheral blood. This TCR was sampled from a human donor in a cohort sampled during active COVID-19. The rearrangement uses TRBV19 and TRBJ1-3; D is possibly TRBD1 (5 bases). CDR3 nucleotides: TGTGCCAGTAGTGGAGGGGTTTCTGGAAACACCATATATTTT. Its protein product is CASSGGVSGNTIYF.